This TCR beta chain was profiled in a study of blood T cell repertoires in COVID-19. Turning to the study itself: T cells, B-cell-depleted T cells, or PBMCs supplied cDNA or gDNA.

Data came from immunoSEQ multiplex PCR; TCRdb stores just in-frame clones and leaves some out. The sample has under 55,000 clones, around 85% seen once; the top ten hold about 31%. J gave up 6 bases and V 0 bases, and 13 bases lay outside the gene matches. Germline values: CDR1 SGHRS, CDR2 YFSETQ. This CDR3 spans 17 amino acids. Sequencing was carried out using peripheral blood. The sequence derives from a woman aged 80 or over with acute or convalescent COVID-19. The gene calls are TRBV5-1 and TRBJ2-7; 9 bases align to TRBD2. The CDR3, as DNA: TGCGCCAGCAGCTTGGATGCCGAGCGGGGGGCCCTCGGCGAGCAGTACTTC. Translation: CASSLDAERGALGEQYF.